A single TCR beta chain is shown here with its context. CDR3 length equals 14 residues. V was shortened by 4 bases and J by 8 bases, with 15 bases between the two germline ends. From germline, CDR1 is MNHEY and CDR2 SVGAGI. Clones were read by immunoSEQ multiplex PCR, and TCRdb kept only the in-frame ones, dropping some. The repertoire consists of 55,000 to 85,000 clones, with approximately 90% occurring once and the leading ten covering about 7.1%. These data are taken from a study of OX40 agonist ivuxolimab in advanced cancers. In the study overall: Treatment received earlier with anti-PD-1, anti-PD-L1 or anti-CTLA-4 agents was allowed, and under 50% had some.

The specimen comprised CD4+ or CD8+ T cells sorted from blood, sampled in a trial of the OX40 agonist ivuxolimab. The chain has TRBV6-5 and TRBJ1-5; weak D call: TRBD1 (5 bases). This clonotype originated in an adult with an advanced solid tumor such as melanoma, head and neck, liver or kidney cancer. CDR3 protein: CASSLGAGFEPQHF. Here the CDR3 DNA reads TGTGCCAGCAGTTTAGGAGCAGGGTTCGAGCCCCAGCATTTT.